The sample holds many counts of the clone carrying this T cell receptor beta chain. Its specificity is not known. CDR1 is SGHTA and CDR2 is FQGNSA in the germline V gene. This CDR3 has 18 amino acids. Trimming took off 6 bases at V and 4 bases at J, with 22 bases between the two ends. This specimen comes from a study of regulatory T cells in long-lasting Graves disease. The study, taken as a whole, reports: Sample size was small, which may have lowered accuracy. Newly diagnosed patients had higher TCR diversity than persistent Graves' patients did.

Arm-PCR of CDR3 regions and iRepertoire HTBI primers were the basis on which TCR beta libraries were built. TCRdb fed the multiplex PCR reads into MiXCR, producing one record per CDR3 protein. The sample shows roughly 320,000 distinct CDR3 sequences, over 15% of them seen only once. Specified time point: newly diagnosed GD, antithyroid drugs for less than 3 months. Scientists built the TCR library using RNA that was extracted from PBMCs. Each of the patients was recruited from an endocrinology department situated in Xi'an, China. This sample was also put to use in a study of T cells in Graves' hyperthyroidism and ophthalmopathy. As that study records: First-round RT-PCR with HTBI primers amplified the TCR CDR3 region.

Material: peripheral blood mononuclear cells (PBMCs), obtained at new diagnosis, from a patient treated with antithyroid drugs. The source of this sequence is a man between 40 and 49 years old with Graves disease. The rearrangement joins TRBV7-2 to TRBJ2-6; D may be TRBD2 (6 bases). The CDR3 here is CASSAEGLLVVGANVLTF. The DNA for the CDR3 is TGTGCCAGCAGTGCAGAGGGACTTCTCGTTGTCGGGGCCAACGTCCTGACTTTC.